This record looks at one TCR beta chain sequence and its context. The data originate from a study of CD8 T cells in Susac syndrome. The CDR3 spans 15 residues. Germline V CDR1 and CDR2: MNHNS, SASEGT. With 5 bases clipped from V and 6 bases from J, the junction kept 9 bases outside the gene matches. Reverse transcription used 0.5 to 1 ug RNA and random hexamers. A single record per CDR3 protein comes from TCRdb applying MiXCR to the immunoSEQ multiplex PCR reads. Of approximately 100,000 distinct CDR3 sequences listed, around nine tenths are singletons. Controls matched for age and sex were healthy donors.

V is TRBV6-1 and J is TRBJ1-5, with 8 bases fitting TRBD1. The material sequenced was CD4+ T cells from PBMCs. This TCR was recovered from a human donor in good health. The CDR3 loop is CASSLHGQGSQPQHF. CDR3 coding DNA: TGTGCCAGCAGTTTACACGGACAGGGTAGTCAGCCCCAGCATTTT.